What follows are 23 T cell receptor beta chains derived from one specimen sequenced in a study of CD8 T cells in Susac syndrome. Reverse transcription of 0.5 to 1 ug RNA was carried out with random hexamers. TCRdb passed the immunoSEQ multiplex PCR reads through MiXCR, listing each CDR3 protein once. This sample has 180,000 or so distinct CDR3 sequences, with roughly 95% found just once. The specimen was CD4+ T cells from PBMCs. These receptors originate from a human donor with multiple sclerosis.

The chain uses TRBV20-1 and TRBJ2-5, with 11 bases identical to TRBD2. The germline V gene encodes CDR1 DFQATT and CDR2 SNEGSKA (reference sequence). V was clipped by 3 bases and J by 4 bases; unmatched bases: 1. The CDR3 covers 13 residues. In DNA, the CDR3 is TGCAGTGCTAGGACTAGCGGGGTAGAGACCCAGTACTTC. It specifies CSARTSGVETQYF.

The gene calls are TRBV5-6 and TRBJ2-5; the D gene is possibly TRBD1 (6 bases). This CDR3 is 13 amino acids long. Germline values: CDR1 SGHDT, CDR2 YYEEEE. Trimming shortened V by 4 bases and J by 4 bases, and 11 bases separated the two germline ends. CDR3 loop: CASSPDRPETQYF. The CDR3 DNA is TGTGCCAGCAGCCCGGACAGACCAGAGACCCAGTACTTC.

The sample holds one count of this clonotype. The chain joins TRBV7-2 to TRBJ1-2; D gene unclear. The ends were cut back, 5 bases at V and 1 base at J, with 5 bases in the middle. Germline CDR1 is SGHTA and CDR2 is FQGNSA. The CDR3 contains 12 residues. CDR3: CASSQDNYGYTF. The DNA of the CDR3 is TGTGCCAGCAGCCAGGATAACTATGGCTACACCTTC.

The CDR3 is CASSFGQGAPGANVLTF. The CDR3 DNA reads TGTGCCAGCAGCTTTGGACAGGGGGCGCCTGGGGCCAACGTCCTGACTTTC. The chain recombines TRBV7-2 with TRBJ2-6, with 11 bases lining up with TRBD1. The V gene end was trimmed by 3 bases and the J gene end by 2 bases; junction bases not matched to a gene: 3. In germline, CDR1 is SGHTA, CDR2 FQGNSA. The CDR3 consists of 17 residues.

V and J are TRBV20-1 and TRBJ1-5, with unresolved D. This CDR3 contains 13 residues. The germline gives CDR1 DFQATT, CDR2 SNEGSKA (reference sequence). V lost 1 base to trimming and J lost 5 bases, with 9 bases between them. CDR3 sequence: CSARGGNDQPQHF. The DNA of the CDR3 is TGCAGTGCTAGAGGCGGAAACGATCAGCCCCAGCATTTT.

This chain joins TRBV20-1 and TRBJ2-1; D perhaps matches TRBD2 (7 bases). The CDR3 is 12 residues long. CDR1 DFQATT and CDR2 SNEGSKA come from the germline V gene (reference sequence). The V gene lost 4 bases and the J gene lost 10 bases, with 14 bases spanning the gap. The CDR3 DNA reads TGCAGTGCTACCCCGGGGGGCCGGGAGCAGTTCTTC. Its translation: CSATPGGREQFF.

V and J are TRBV15 and TRBJ2-7, with a weak D call TRBD1 (6 bases). The V end was cut by 2 bases, the J end by 3 bases, with 8 bases between. Germline loops: CDR1 LNHNV, CDR2 YYDKDF (reference sequence). The CDR3 contains 13 residues. In DNA form, the CDR3 reads TGTGCCACCAGCAGACGAGGGGGCTACGAGCAGTACTTC. This translates into CATSRRGGYEQYF.

V and J are TRBV20-1 and TRBJ2-2; 8 nucleotides agree with TRBD2. J gave up 7 bases and V 0 bases, and 7 bases lay outside the gene matches. Germline CDR1 is DFQATT and CDR2 is SNEGSKA (reference sequence). This CDR3 contains 15 residues. The chain's CDR3 is CSARDVRGVSGELFF. The DNA of the CDR3 is TGCAGTGCTAGAGATGTGCGGGGGGTGAGCGGGGAGCTGTTTTTT.

This chain connects TRBV29-1 to TRBJ2-1, with 7 bases lining up with TRBD2. Germline V gives CDR1 SQVTM, CDR2 ANQGSEA. Trimming at V came to 6 bases and at J to 8 bases, leaving 13 bases not matched to a gene. CDR3 length: 14 amino acids. The CDR3 coding sequence is TGCAGCGTGGGGGGGACGGGAGGAAGGGATGAGCAGTTCTTC. As protein: CSVGGTGGRDEQFF.

The chain employs TRBV29-1 and TRBJ1-2; 9 positions match TRBD1. CDR3 length: 14 residues. The germline V gene has CDR1 SQVTM and CDR2 ANQGSEA. Losses at the gene ends were 5 bases for V and 8 bases for J; bases not matched to a gene: 12. The CDR3, as DNA: TGCAGCGTTTTCAGTACGGACAGGGGTCGGGGCTACACCTTC. Translation: CSVFSTDRGRGYTF.

The CDR3 sequence: CASSPRGVYNEQFF. For the CDR3, the DNA is TGTGCCAGCAGCCCCAGGGGGGTGTACAATGAGCAGTTCTTC. This chain joins TRBV11-1 and TRBJ2-1, with D possibly TRBD1 on 7 matching bases. Germline CDR1 SGHAT, CDR2 FQDESV (reference sequence). The CDR3 has 14 residues. Trimming shortened V by 5 bases and J by 4 bases, and 12 bases separated the two germline ends.

V gene TRBV24-1 combines with J gene TRBJ2-1, with 11 bases that match TRBD1. This CDR3 is 15 amino acids long. The V gene's germline CDR1 is KGHDR and CDR2 SFDVKD. V gave up 1 base and J gave up 9 bases; unmatched junction bases: 4. The CDR3 nucleotides are TGTGCCACCAGTGATTTCGGACAGGGGGCAGGTGAGCAGTTCTTC. It translates to CATSDFGQGAGEQFF.

This chain joins TRBV29-1 and TRBJ1-4, with 9 bases matching TRBD1. Germline V lookup: CDR1 SQVTM, CDR2 ANQGSEA. The CDR3 covers 12 residues. V dropped 7 bases and J dropped 8; count of bases not matched to a gene: 5. The CDR3 region is CSAQGAREKLFF. The CDR3 DNA is TGCAGCGCACAGGGGGCAAGAGAAAAACTGTTTTTT.

V and J are TRBV6-2 or TRBV6-3 and TRBJ2-2; possible D gene TRBD1, 5 bases. This CDR3 spans 13 amino acids. V gave up 8 bases and J gave up 4 bases, with 11 bases separating them. CDR1 and CDR2 from the germline V gene are MNHEY and SVGEGT. CDR3 residues: CASETGVTGELFF. The CDR3 region has the DNA TGTGCCAGCGAAACAGGTGTCACCGGGGAGCTGTTTTTT.

This sequence joins TRBV30 and TRBJ1-1; D ambiguous. The V end was cut by 0 bases, the J end by 0 bases, with 5 bases between. This CDR3 is built from 13 residues. Germline lookup yields CDR1 GTSNPN and CDR2 SVGIG (reference sequence). CDR3 coding DNA: TGTGCCTGGAGTGTTATCGTGAACACTGAAGCTTTCTTT. Translating gives CAWSVIVNTEAFF.

This clonotype has just a few counts. This chain uses TRBV7-8 with TRBJ2-7, with 11 bases that match TRBD2. Germline assignment: CDR1 SGHVS and CDR2 FQNEAQ. V was clipped by 4 bases and J by 4 bases; unmatched bases: 3. This CDR3 spans 14 amino acids. The CDR3 sequence: CASSSSGGPYEQYF. DNA of the CDR3: TGTGCCAGCAGCTCTAGCGGGGGGCCTTACGAGCAGTACTTC.

The rearrangement uses TRBV7-6 and TRBJ2-5; D uncertain. V was trimmed by 1 base and J by 5 bases, leaving 14 bases between them. The germline V gene encodes CDR1 SGHVS and CDR2 FNYEAQ. The CDR3 length is 15 residues. CDR3 sequence reads: CASSLGSGALETQYF. In nucleotides, the CDR3 is TGTGCCAGCAGCTTAGGGTCAGGCGCGTTGGAGACCCAGTACTTC.

The V gene is TRBV18, the J gene TRBJ2-3; weak D call: TRBD2 (5 bases). V was shortened by 3 bases and J by 6 bases, with 13 bases between the two germline ends. The length of the CDR3 is 14 residues. CDR1 is KGHSH, CDR2 LQKENI, per germline. The CDR3 DNA follows: TGTGCCAGCTCACCTGTAGCGACGGCGGATACGCAGTATTTT. It encodes CASSPVATADTQYF.

The CDR3 region is CSVIGGFGNQPQHF. The CDR3 DNA follows: TGCAGCGTTATAGGGGGATTCGGGAATCAGCCCCAGCATTTT. The chain recombines TRBV29-1 with TRBJ1-5; D is perhaps TRBD1 (6 bases). Trimming pared 5 bases from V and 4 bases from J, leaving 15 bases between. Germline V gives CDR1 SQVTM, CDR2 ANQGSEA. There are 14 residues in the CDR3.

This chain joins TRBV29-1 and TRBJ2-7; no clear D gene. The CDR3 spans 12 residues. With 4 bases removed from V and 2 bases from J, the gap between germline ends came to 9 bases. CDR1 and CDR2 (germline): SQVTM, ANQGSEA. CDR3 sequence reads: CSVGRVPYEQYF. The CDR3 region has the DNA TGCAGCGTTGGACGGGTTCCCTACGAGCAGTACTTC.

This chain uses TRBV10-3 with TRBJ2-3; 7 bases align to TRBD2. V dropped 5 bases and J dropped 2; count of bases not matched to a gene: 4. CDR1 is ENHRY and CDR2 is SYGVKD in the germline V gene. The CDR3 is 14 residues long. The DNA of the CDR3 is TGTGCCATCAGTAGCGGGGCAAACACAGATACGCAGTATTTT. Translating gives CAISSGANTDTQYF.

The CDR3 region has the DNA TGTGCCAGCAACAACAGGAACGGCTACACCTTC. Amino acids: CASNNRNGYTF. The chain links TRBV9 to TRBJ1-2; tentatively, D is TRBD1 (5 bases). The CDR3 totals 11 residues. CDR1 SGDLS and CDR2 YYNGEE come from the germline V gene. Trimming pared 6 bases from V and 8 bases from J, leaving 11 bases between. Together with reference TRBV9 and TRBJ1-2, the CDR3 gives the full variable domain: DSGVTQTPKHLITATGQRVTLRCSPRSGDLSVYWYQQSLDQGLQFLIQYYNGEERAKGNILERFSAQQFPDLHSELNLSSLELGDSALYFCASNNRNGYTFGSGTRLTVV.

V and J are TRBV3-1 and TRBJ2-7; D call uncertain. This CDR3 has 14 residues. Germline CDR1 reads LGHDT; CDR2 reads YNNKEL (reference sequence). Trimming shortened V by 1 base and J by 6 bases, and 13 bases separated the two germline ends. The CDR3, as DNA: TGTGCCAGCAGCCAAGCCTCCACGGGCGGCGAGCAGTACTTC. This translates into CASSQASTGGEQYF.